The clone carrying this TCR beta chain was picked up a small number of times. Antigen specificity is unknown. This sample is part of a study of T cells in tumors after PD-1 blockade. Study as a whole: Patients had no prior checkpoint blockade, systemic immunosuppressants, or anti-cancer therapy within 4 weeks. Treatment was either pembrolizumab 200 mg every 3 weeks or cemiplimab 350 mg every 2 weeks. During anti-PD-1 treatment, some patients continued daily vismodegib 150 mg.

Study-wide findings and caveats: Some novel exhausted tumor clones appeared in pre-treatment blood, suggesting peripheral recruitment.

Measured with immunoSEQ multiplex PCR; TCRdb has only the in-frame clones, and not every one. The repertoire includes some 25,000 clones, roughly four fifths of them detected once, and roughly 12% sits in the top ten. Trimming removed 0 bases at V and 0 bases at J, with 10 bases between. CDR3 length: 15 amino acids. From germline, CDR1 is SGHNT and CDR2 YYREEE (reference sequence). The origin of this receptor is a human donor with basal cell carcinoma. This material consisted of PBMCs, taken after anti-PD-1 treatment. The rearrangement uses TRBV5-4 and TRBJ2-7; D gene unclear. For the CDR3, the DNA is TGTGCCAGCAGCTTGGACCCGGCTAGCTCCTACGAGCAGTACTTC. It translates to CASSLDPASSYEQYF. The complete variable domain, with remaining parts taken from reference TRBV5-4 and TRBJ2-7, reads ETGVTQSPTHLIKTRGQQVTLRCSSQSGHNTVSWYQQALGQGPQFIFQYYREEENGRGNFPPRFSGLQFPNYSSELNVNALELDDSALYLCASSLDPASSYEQYFGPGTRLTVT.